A single sample is the source of the 2 T cell receptor beta chains below, sequenced in a study of identical twins. One entry per CDR3 protein results from TCRdb running MiXCR on the 5' RACE reads. Of 500,000 or so distinct CDR3 sequences listed, about 14% were seen once; the top ten hold roughly 0.5%. These same data were also listed under a study on yellow fever vaccine responses in identical twins.

Specimen: CD4+ T cells sorted from blood. The receptors derive from a young woman in good health.

This clonotype was observed a few times. The gene calls are TRBV5-1 and TRBJ2-1; D is ambiguous. This CDR3 is built from 13 residues. Looked up from germline, CDR1 is SGHRS and CDR2 is YFSETQ. Trimming stripped 2 bases from V and 5 bases from J, with 8 bases between. This CDR3 is CASSFVRDNEQFF. CDR3 nucleotides: TGCGCCAGCAGCTTCGTCCGGGACAATGAGCAGTTCTTC.

This clonotype was counted between two and nine times. The chain joins TRBV14 to TRBJ1-2; no definite D call. The CDR3 consists of 16 residues. Trimming shortened V by 0 bases and J by 0 bases, and 11 bases separated the two germline ends. Germline lookup yields CDR1 SGHDN and CDR2 FVKESK. CDR3 loop: CASSQEGILANYGYTF. DNA for the CDR3: TGTGCCAGCAGCCAAGAAGGGATCTTAGCTAACTATGGCTACACCTTC.